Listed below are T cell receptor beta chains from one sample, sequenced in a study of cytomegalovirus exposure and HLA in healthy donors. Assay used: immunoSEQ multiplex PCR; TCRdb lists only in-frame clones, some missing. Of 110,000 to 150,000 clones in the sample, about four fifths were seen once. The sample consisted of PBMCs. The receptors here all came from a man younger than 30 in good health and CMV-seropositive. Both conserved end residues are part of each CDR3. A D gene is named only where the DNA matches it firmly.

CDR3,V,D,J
CASSTGGRTTEAFF,TRBV19,NA,TRBJ1-1
CASSLYGGEGYGYTF,TRBV5-8,NA,TRBJ1-2
CASGQGNYGYTF,TRBV18,TRBD1,TRBJ1-2
CASSQGQEIYGYTF,TRBV4-1,TRBD1,TRBJ1-2
CASSSNRGPVYEQYF,TRBV5-1,TRBD1,TRBJ2-7
CATSRGRAGNQPQHF,TRBV15,NA,TRBJ1-5
CASSYSTGWGYTF,TRBV6-5,TRBD1,TRBJ1-2
CASSLDRAGTEAFF,TRBV4-2,TRBD1,TRBJ1-1
CASSEEAGGGETQYF,TRBV6-1,TRBD2,TRBJ2-5
CASSLDSQGALGVYGYTF,TRBV7-2,TRBD1,TRBJ1-2
CASSPPGVHSNQPQHF,TRBV18,NA,TRBJ1-5
CASMFRGTGYEQYF,TRBV6-6,NA,TRBJ2-7
CASSLEQGAFEAFF,TRBV7-9,NA,TRBJ1-1
CASSFLSDTQYF,TRBV7-9,NA,TRBJ2-3
CASSPRDLHEQYF,TRBV27,NA,NA
CASSIDPGYGYGYTF,TRBV19,NA,TRBJ1-2
CAISEGLARNYEQYF,TRBV10-3,NA,TRBJ2-7
CASSLDGQGAIYEQYF,TRBV28,TRBD1,TRBJ2-7
CASSPGQLGTEENIQYF,TRBV4-2,TRBD1,TRBJ2-4
CASSQGPIEGNEQFF,TRBV5-6,NA,TRBJ2-1
CARRGPGNQPQHF,TRBV10-1,TRBD1,TRBJ1-5
CASSPKGRDRVIYEQYF,TRBV5-1,TRBD1,TRBJ2-7
CASSYGTSSTDTQYF,TRBV5-4,NA,TRBJ2-3
CASRTAKGNNQPQHF,TRBV28,NA,TRBJ1-5
CASSQGPAGGIYEQFF,TRBV4-1,TRBD2,TRBJ2-1
CASSGVGASGSILRGEQYF,TRBV5-1,TRBD2,NA
CASSLILVRGPTYGYTF,TRBV28,TRBD1,TRBJ1-2
CASSFSGINEQFF,TRBV6-5,NA,TRBJ2-1